Listed here are 16 T cell receptor beta chains from one sample, sequenced in a study of CD8 T cells in Susac syndrome. Random hexamers primed reverse transcription of about 0.5 to 1 ug RNA. Using its own MiXCR run on the immunoSEQ multiplex PCR reads, TCRdb lists one record per CDR3 protein. The sample lists about 290,000 distinct CDR3 sequences, about 82% occurring once. Specimen: CD8+ T cells from PBMCs. All receptors come from a human donor with multiple sclerosis.

The V and J genes are TRBV27 and TRBJ2-1; D not resolved. The CDR3 extends over 14 amino acids. Germline V lookup: CDR1 MNHEY, CDR2 SMNVEV (reference sequence). V was pared by 8 bases and J by 2 bases, with 13 bases between. In DNA form, the CDR3 reads TGTGCCAGCTCCGAGACTTCTCCCTACAATGAGCAGTTCTTC. Amino acids: CASSETSPYNEQFF.

This CDR3 is CASSQTPGTGGHEQYF. CDR3 sequence (DNA): TGTGCCAGCAGCCAAACCCCCGGGACAGGGGGCCACGAGCAGTACTTC. The chain has TRBV3-1 and TRBJ2-7, with TRBD1 matching over 12 bases. In germline, CDR1 is LGHDT, CDR2 YNNKEL (reference sequence). CDR3 length equals 16 residues. The ends lost 2 bases at V and 5 bases at J; junction bases unmatched: 7.

The J gene is TRBJ2-3, the V gene TRBV2; D is possibly TRBD1 (5 bases). Per the germline V gene, CDR1 is SNHLY and CDR2 is FYNNEI. CDR3 length: 14 amino acids. V gave up 4 bases and J gave up 6 bases, with 14 bases separating them. Here the CDR3 reads CASSVRPSGDTQYF. In DNA form, the CDR3 reads TGTGCCAGCAGTGTTCGCCCTTCAGGGGATACGCAGTATTTT.

As DNA, the CDR3 is TGTGCCAGCAGTTTTCGGAGCGGTTCTACTCCCTCCTACGAGCAGTACTTC. It yields the protein CASSFRSGSTPSYEQYF. J is TRBJ2-7 and V is TRBV27, with D possibly TRBD2 on 5 matching bases. With 3 bases removed from V and 0 bases from J, the gap between germline ends came to 18 bases. This CDR3 contains 17 residues. Germline V gives CDR1 MNHEY, CDR2 SMNVEV (reference sequence).

The chain has TRBV5-1 and TRBJ2-7; TRBD1 might be the D (6 bases). The germline V and J ends were trimmed by 0 bases and 5 bases, with 15 bases remaining between them. Germline-derived CDR1 and CDR2 are SGHRS and YFSETQ. The length of the CDR3 is 15 residues. This CDR3 reads CASSLGAGEGDEQYF. The DNA for the CDR3 is TGCGCCAGCAGCTTGGGGGCAGGGGAAGGGGACGAGCAGTACTTC.

This chain links TRBV11-2 with TRBJ2-7, with D unclear. V gave up 3 bases and J gave up 2 bases, with 11 bases separating them. The CDR3 is 14 residues long. CDR1 is SGHAT, CDR2 FQNNGV, per germline. The CDR3, as DNA: TGTGCCAGCAGCTTTTTGACCGGAGCCTACGAGCAGTACTTC. It encodes CASSFLTGAYEQYF. The full variable domain, completed using reference TRBV11-2 and TRBJ2-7, is EAGVAQSPRYKIIEKRQSVAFWCNPISGHATLYWYQQILGQGPKLLIQFQNNGVVDDSQLPKDRFSAERLKGVDSTLKIQPAKLEDSAVYLCASSFLTGAYEQYFGPGTRLTVT.

The chain links TRBV27 to TRBJ2-7; TRBD1 agrees at 7 bases. This CDR3 has 13 amino acids. Germline V gene lookup returns CDR1 MNHEY and CDR2 SMNVEV (reference sequence). The V segment lost 2 bases and the J segment 5 bases; nucleotides outside the gene matches: 3. The CDR3 bases are TGTGCCAGCAGTTTACAAGGGGGCAACGAGCAGTACTTC. As protein: CASSLQGGNEQYF.

The rearrangement links TRBV30 to TRBJ1-1; D remains unclear. CDR1 GTSNPN and CDR2 SVGIG come from the germline V gene (reference sequence). This CDR3 spans 12 amino acids. Trimming stripped 0 bases from V and 6 bases from J, with 8 bases between. The CDR3 DNA sequence: TGTGCCTGGAGTGTACGGCCGGCTGAAGCTTTCTTT. It is translated as CAWSVRPAEAFF. Combining the CDR3 with reference TRBV30 and TRBJ1-1 gives the whole variable domain SQTIHQWPATLVQPVGSPLSLECTVEGTSNPNLYWYRQAAGRGLQLLFYSVGIGQISSEVPQNLSASRPQDRQFILSSKKLLLSDSGFYLCAWSVRPAEAFFGQGTRLTVV.

CDR3 amino acids: CASRGTWLAGGVSTGELFF. CDR3 coding DNA: TGTGCCAGCAGGGGGACGTGGCTAGCGGGAGGGGTGAGCACCGGGGAGCTGTTTTTT. The chain employs TRBV2 and TRBJ2-2, with TRBD2 matching over 12 bases. This CDR3 is built from 19 residues. Germline V gene lookup returns CDR1 SNHLY and CDR2 FYNNEI. V shed 6 bases, J shed 4 bases, and the junction held 15 bases outside the gene matches.

This clonotype is a singleton in its sample. This chain connects TRBV7-9 to TRBJ1-2; TRBD1 matches 7 bases. CDR1 SEHNR and CDR2 FQNEAQ come from the germline V gene (reference sequence). The CDR3 contains 15 residues. V trimming: 3 bases; J trimming: 4 bases; junction bases outside the gene matches: 8. The DNA for the CDR3 is TGTGCCAGCAGCTTGGGACAGTTCTTCCCCTATGGCTACACCTTC. Amino acids: CASSLGQFFPYGYTF.

The sample holds one count of this clonotype. This chain links TRBV28 with TRBJ2-7; D may be TRBD1 (6 bases). Germline CDR1 reads MDHEN; CDR2 reads SYDVKM. This CDR3 is built from 14 residues. Trimming stripped 5 bases from V and 5 bases from J, with 16 bases between. The CDR3 nucleotides read TGTGCCAGCAGTGGCCTACGGACAGTCCACGAGCAGTACTTC. Amino acid sequence: CASSGLRTVHEQYF.

The chain links TRBV7-3 to TRBJ2-7; maybe TRBD1 (5 bases). Trimming took off 3 bases at V and 2 bases at J, with 11 bases between the two ends. CDR3 length equals 14 residues. The germline V gene has CDR1 SGHTA and CDR2 FQGTGA. CDR3 protein: CASSFQGPPYEQYF. In DNA, the CDR3 is TGTGCCAGCAGCTTTCAGGGTCCACCCTACGAGCAGTACTTC.

The chain recombines TRBV19 with TRBJ2-7; D is possibly TRBD1 (6 bases). This CDR3 region has 15 residues. Trimming cost V 3 bases and J 3 bases, with 15 bases left between them. Germline V CDR1 and CDR2: LNHDA, SQIVND (reference sequence). CDR3 nucleotides: TGTGCCAGTAGTATTGAAGGGACACTATTCTACGAGCAGTACTTC. It translates to CASSIEGTLFYEQYF.

The chain joins TRBV29-1 to TRBJ2-1; 9 bases match TRBD2. V gave up 1 base and J gave up 0 bases; unmatched junction bases: 4. The CDR3 sequence is 16 residues long. Germline values: CDR1 SQVTM, CDR2 ANQGSEA. Here the CDR3 DNA reads TGCAGCGTTGAAGCCTTTAGCGGGAGCTCCTACAATGAGCAGTTCTTC. It yields the protein CSVEAFSGSSYNEQFF.

V and J are TRBV5-6 and TRBJ2-5; the D gene could be TRBD1 or TRBD2 (7 bases each). With 2 bases removed from V and 4 bases from J, the gap between germline ends came to 15 bases. The CDR3 contains 15 residues. Germline-derived CDR1 and CDR2 are SGHDT and YYEEEE. The CDR3: CASSFYRGGGETQYF. CDR3 nucleotides: TGTGCCAGCAGCTTTTACAGGGGAGGGGGAGAGACCCAGTACTTC.

This clonotype has only one observation. The chain is built from TRBV19 and TRBJ2-7; D not certain. Germline loops: CDR1 LNHDA, CDR2 SQIVND (reference sequence). The ends were cut back, 4 bases at V and 7 bases at J, with 11 bases in the middle. The CDR3 consists of 12 residues. The CDR3 sequence: CASSNPPAEQYF. Written as DNA, the CDR3 is TGTGCCAGTAGTAACCCTCCGGCGGAGCAGTACTTC.